One sample yielded the 9 T cell receptor beta chains listed below, sequenced in a study of blood T cell repertoires in COVID-19 (dated by TCRdb to 2020 to 2022). Receptor libraries were prepared by the immunoSEQ multiplex PCR assay. TCRdb took this table from immuneACCESS and kept in-frame rearrangements with V and J called. Such tables lack part of the clones; where checked against another copy, unresolved V genes explain under half of the gap, and the rest is unexplained. Counted in this sample were 150,000 to 200,000 clones; 90% to 95% of them appeared once. Roughly 2.1% of the sample goes to the ten largest clones. The sequenced material came from peripheral blood. The receptor source for this set is a woman aged 60 to 75 with COVID-19, enrolled during active disease.

The chain has TRBV4-3 and TRBJ1-2; D gene uncertain. The length of the CDR3 is 16 residues. Trimming pared 0 bases from V and 1 base from J, leaving 12 bases between. Germline V gene sequence: CDR1 LGHNA, CDR2 YSLEER. CDR3 loop: CASSQDLGGVNYGYTF. In DNA, the CDR3 is TGCGCCAGCAGCCAAGATCTTGGAGGTGTTAACTATGGCTACACCTTC.

The rearrangement uses TRBV11-3 and TRBJ2-7; D is perhaps TRBD2 (5 bases). This CDR3 contains 11 residues. CDR1 SGHNT and CDR2 YENEEA come from the germline V gene. The V end lost 5 bases, the J end lost 3 bases, and 5 bases lay between the germline ends. The CDR3 reads CASSGGYEQYF. DNA of the CDR3: TGTGCCAGCAGCGGAGGCTACGAGCAGTACTTC. The whole variable domain, remainder taken from reference TRBV11-3 and TRBJ2-7, is EAGVVQSPRYKIIEKKQPVAFWCNPISGHNTLYWYLQNLGQGPELLIRYENEEAVDDSQLPKDRFSAERLKGVDSTLKIQPAELGDSAVYLCASSGGYEQYFGPGTRLTVT.

The chain carries TRBV5-1 and TRBJ2-5; 8 bases align to TRBD1. Germline CDR1 SGHRS, CDR2 YFSETQ. The CDR3 is 14 residues long. The V segment lost 5 bases and the J segment 5 bases; nucleotides outside the gene matches: 8. DNA for the CDR3: TGCGCCAGCAGAAAAGGACAGGGCCCGGAGACCCAGTACTTC. Encoded protein: CASRKGQGPETQYF. Filled out from reference TRBV5-1 and TRBJ2-5, the complete variable domain reads KAGVTQTPRYLIKTRGQQVTLSCSPISGHRSVSWYQQTPGQGLQFLFEYFSETQRNKGNFPGRFSGRQFSNSRSEMNVSTLELGDSALYLCASRKGQGPETQYFGPGTRLLVL.

The rearrangement joins TRBV3-1 (or the pseudogene TRBV3-2) to TRBJ1-5, with TRBD1 matching 8 bases. The CDR3 loop spans 15 amino acids. V lost 1 base, J lost 6 bases, and 5 bases stayed unmatched. The germline CDR1 and CDR2 sequences are LGHDT and YNNKEL (reference sequence). The DNA of the CDR3 is TGTGCCAGCAGCCAAGGGGCAGGGGGCATTCAGCCCCAGCATTTT. Amino acid sequence: CASSQGAGGIQPQHF.

This chain connects TRBV2 to TRBJ1-1, with a tentative D call TRBD1 (6 bases). Germline values: CDR1 SNHLY, CDR2 FYNNEI. The CDR3 length is 14 residues. V lost 4 bases and J lost 0, with 9 bases in between. DNA of the CDR3: TGTGCCAGCAGTGCAGGGGCGGTGAACACTGAAGCTTTCTTT. The encoded protein is CASSAGAVNTEAFF.

The chain employs TRBV19 and TRBJ1-1, with 10 bases matching TRBD1. Per the germline V gene, CDR1 is LNHDA and CDR2 is SQIVND (reference sequence). The V gene end was trimmed by 7 bases and the J gene end by 1 base; junction bases not matched to a gene: 9. The CDR3 has 16 residues. The CDR3 spells CASKVGTGATNTEAFF. The CDR3 coding sequence is TGTGCCAGTAAGGTAGGGACAGGGGCTACGAACACTGAAGCTTTCTTT. Full variable domain (missing parts from reference TRBV19 and TRBJ1-1): DGGITQSPKYLFRKEGQNVTLSCEQNLNHDAMYWYRQDPGQGLRLIYYSQIVNDFQKGDIAEGYSVSREKKESFPLTVTSAQKNPTAFYLCASKVGTGATNTEAFFGQGTRLTVV.

The chain couples TRBV6-5 to TRBJ2-7; 7 nucleotides agree with TRBD1. This CDR3 contains 14 residues. With V trimmed by 6 bases and J by 4 bases, 9 bases remained unmatched. Germline CDR1 and CDR2: MNHEY and SVGAGI. The CDR3 here is CASRDAGGKYEQYF. As DNA, the CDR3 is TGTGCCAGCAGAGATGCAGGGGGTAAATACGAGCAGTACTTC.

The J gene is TRBJ1-4, the V gene TRBV19; perhaps TRBD1 as D (5 bases). The CDR3 covers 12 residues. CDR1 and CDR2 (germline): LNHDA, SQIVND (reference sequence). The V end was cut by 6 bases, the J end by 14 bases, with 16 bases between. The CDR3 loop reads CASRSQGGRLFF. In nucleotides, the CDR3 is TGTGCCAGTAGGTCGCAGGGAGGGCGGCTGTTTTTT. The variable domain in full, completed from reference TRBV19 and TRBJ1-4, reads DGGITQSPKYLFRKEGQNVTLSCEQNLNHDAMYWYRQDPGQGLRLIYYSQIVNDFQKGDIAEGYSVSREKKESFPLTVTSAQKNPTAFYLCASRSQGGRLFFGSGTQLSVL.

This chain uses TRBV15 with TRBJ1-6, with a tentative D call TRBD1 (6 bases). The germline gives CDR1 LNHNV, CDR2 YYDKDF (reference sequence). CDR3 length: 14 amino acids. V lost 6 bases and J 9 bases, leaving 15 bases between the germline ends. In DNA form, the CDR3 reads TGTGCCACCAGAGGGGGGGCCGCGGGTTCACCCCTCCACTTT. Translating it yields CATRGGAAGSPLHF.